This T cell receptor (beta chain) emerged from a study of T cell changes during pregnancy in multiple sclerosis. This CDR3 contains 13 residues. V lost 3 bases to trimming and J lost 7 bases, with 11 bases between them. In germline, CDR1 is LNHDA, CDR2 SQIVND (reference sequence). TCRdb's copy holds only in-frame clones and misses some; the assay was immunoSEQ multiplex PCR. The sample includes about 93,000 clones, under 95% of them seen just once. This clonotype was obtained from a female donor with multiple sclerosis, enrolled in a pregnancy study. The sample here was peripheral blood, taken before pregnancy. This chain joins TRBV19 and TRBJ2-3; a possible D gene is TRBD2 (6 bases). CDR3 nucleotides: TGTGCCAGTAGTATGAGTAGCGGCCATACGCAGTATTTT. Its translation: CASSMSSGHTQYF.